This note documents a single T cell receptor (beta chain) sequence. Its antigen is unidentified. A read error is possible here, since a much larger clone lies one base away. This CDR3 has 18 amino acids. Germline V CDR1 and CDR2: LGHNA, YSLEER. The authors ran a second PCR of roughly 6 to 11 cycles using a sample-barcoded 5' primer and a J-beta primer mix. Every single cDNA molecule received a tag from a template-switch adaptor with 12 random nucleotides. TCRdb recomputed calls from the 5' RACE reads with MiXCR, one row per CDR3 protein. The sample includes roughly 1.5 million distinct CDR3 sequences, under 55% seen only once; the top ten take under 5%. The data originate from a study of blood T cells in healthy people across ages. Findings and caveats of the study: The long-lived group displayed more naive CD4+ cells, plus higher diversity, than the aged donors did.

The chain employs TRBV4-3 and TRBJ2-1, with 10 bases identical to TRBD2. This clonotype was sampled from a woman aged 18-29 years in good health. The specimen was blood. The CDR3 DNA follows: TGCGTCAGCAGTCAAGTGGTTGCGCTAGCGGGAGTATTCAATGAGCAGTTCTTC. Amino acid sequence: CVSSQVVALAGVFNEQFF.